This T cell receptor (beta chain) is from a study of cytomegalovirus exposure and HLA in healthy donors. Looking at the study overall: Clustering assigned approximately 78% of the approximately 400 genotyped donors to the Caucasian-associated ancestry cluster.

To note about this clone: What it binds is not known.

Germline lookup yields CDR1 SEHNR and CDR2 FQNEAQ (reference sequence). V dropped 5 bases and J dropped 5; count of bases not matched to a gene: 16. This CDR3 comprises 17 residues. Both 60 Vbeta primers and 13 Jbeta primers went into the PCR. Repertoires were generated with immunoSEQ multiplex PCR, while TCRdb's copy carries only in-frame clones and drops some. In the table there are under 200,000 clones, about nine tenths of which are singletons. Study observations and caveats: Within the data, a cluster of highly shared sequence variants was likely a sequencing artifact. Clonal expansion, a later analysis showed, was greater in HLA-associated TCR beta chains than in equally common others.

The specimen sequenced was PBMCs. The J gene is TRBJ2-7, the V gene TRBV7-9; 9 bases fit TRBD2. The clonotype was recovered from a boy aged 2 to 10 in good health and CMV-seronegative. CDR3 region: CASSPGGSAGGFHEQYF. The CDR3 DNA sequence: TGTGCCAGCAGCCCGGGGGGCTCAGCGGGAGGATTCCACGAGCAGTACTTC.